Below, 9 T cell receptor beta chains from the same sample are listed, as sequenced in a study of blood T cell repertoires in COVID-19. Clones were sequenced by immunoSEQ multiplex PCR, and TCRdb holds only the in-frame ones, with some missing. The table has roughly 70,000 clones, roughly 84% seen once. Sequenced: peripheral blood. The receptor source for this set is a human donor in a cohort sampled during active COVID-19.

The V gene is TRBV4-2, the J gene TRBJ2-5; 7 nucleotides line up with TRBD1. CDR1 and CDR2 from the germline V gene are LGHNA and YNFKEQ. Trimming took 4 bases from V and 3 from J; bases not matched to a gene: 5. This CDR3 is built from 14 residues. The CDR3 loop reads CASSLIDREETQYF. The CDR3 DNA reads as TGTGCCAGCAGCCTCATCGACAGGGAAGAGACCCAGTACTTC.

This chain links TRBV29-1 with TRBJ2-3; D is unresolved. Germline-derived CDR1 and CDR2 are SQVTM and ANQGSEA. The CDR3 spans 14 residues. The V gene lost 2 bases and the J gene lost 1 base, with 10 bases spanning the gap. For the CDR3, the DNA is TGCAGCGTTGAATCAGGCCAGGGCACAGATACGCAGTATTTT. This codes for CSVESGQGTDTQYF.

This chain links TRBV7-3 with TRBJ2-3; TRBD2 is a possible D gene (7 bases). The CDR3 loop spans 16 amino acids. Looked up from germline, CDR1 is SGHTA and CDR2 is FQGTGA. V lost 6 bases, J lost 1 base, and 17 bases lay in between. The CDR3: CASSPGTGGRTDTQYF. The CDR3 bases are TGTGCCAGCAGTCCCGGAACGGGGGGCCGCACAGATACGCAGTATTTT.

The chain is built from TRBV7-2 and TRBJ2-1, with TRBD1 as a possible D gene (5 bases). Germline assignment: CDR1 SGHTA and CDR2 FQGNSA. The CDR3 length is 15 residues. Trimming cost V 5 bases and J 4 bases, with 15 bases left between them. The CDR3 DNA reads as TGTGCCAGCAGCCTCGGCCCCAGGGCGTACAATGAGCAGTTCTTC. Translating gives CASSLGPRAYNEQFF.

The rearrangement links TRBV5-1 to TRBJ2-2; 7 bases agree with TRBD1. CDR3 length: 15 residues. CDR1 SGHRS and CDR2 YFSETQ come from the germline V gene. The trim removed 3 bases at V and 5 bases at J, leaving 7 bases unmatched. CDR3: CASSSGQISTGELFF. CDR3 nucleotide sequence: TGCGCCAGCAGCTCGGGACAGATATCGACCGGGGAGCTGTTTTTT.

This clone is a singleton in its sample. The chain uses TRBV21-1 and TRBJ2-7; no DNA check was done on the table's D call, TRBD1. TRBV21-1 is an annotated pseudogene. This CDR3 comprises 18 residues. The CDR3 nucleotides read TGTGCCAGCAGCAAACGAAAACGGGCAGGGCAGACCTCCTACGAGCAGTACTTC. The encoded protein is CASSKRKRAGQTSYEQYF.

This sequence joins TRBV28 and TRBJ2-5; 7 positions match TRBD2. The germline V gene encodes CDR1 MDHEN and CDR2 SYDVKM. V trimming: 6 bases; J trimming: 2 bases; junction bases outside the gene matches: 9. This CDR3 spans 15 amino acids. The CDR3 DNA reads TGTGCCAGCAGCCCGCCATGGCGGGGGCAAGAGACCCAGTACTTC. It translates to CASSPPWRGQETQYF.

This rearrangement joins TRBV18 to TRBJ1-5; maybe TRBD1 (5 bases). The ends were cut back, 0 bases at V and 2 bases at J, with 11 bases in the middle. The CDR3 has 16 amino acids. The germline CDR1 and CDR2 sequences are KGHSH and LQKENI. The CDR3 DNA is TGTGCCAGCTCACCACCAGGCGGGGGGGGCAATCAGCCCCAGCATTTT. Translated, it gives CASSPPGGGGNQPQHF.

The chain couples TRBV4-2 to TRBJ1-6, with TRBD1 as a possible D gene (5 bases). V lost 1 base and J 7 bases, leaving 14 bases between the germline ends. This CDR3 is built from 16 residues. Germline V lookup: CDR1 LGHNA, CDR2 YNFKEQ. CDR3 loop: CASSQVGAGENSPLHF. In nucleotides, the CDR3 is TGTGCCAGCAGCCAAGTGGGAGCGGGGGAAAATTCACCCCTCCACTTT.